The 17 T cell receptor beta chains reported below all come from one sample, sequenced in a study of T cell responses to AZD1222 COVID-19 vaccine. Using immunoSEQ multiplex PCR, the repertoire was profiled, and TCRdb retains in-frame clones only, with some absent. The data contain some 110,000 clones, 85% to 90% of them singletons. Sequencing used peripheral blood, obtained on day 0 of AZD1222 vaccination. These receptors all stem from an adult in good health.

The chain is built from TRBV20-1 and TRBJ1-5; 11 bases map to TRBD1. Trimming cost V 3 bases and J 7 bases; bases outside gene matches: 11. Germline assignment: CDR1 DFQATT and CDR2 SNEGSKA (reference sequence). The CDR3 covers 16 residues. The chain's CDR3 is CSASGLGDRGNQPQHF. The CDR3 nucleotides are TGCAGTGCTAGTGGACTTGGGGACAGGGGGAACCAGCCCCAGCATTTT.

The chain employs TRBV28 and TRBJ1-1, with 7 bases fitting TRBD1. This CDR3 region has 12 residues. Germline CDR1 and CDR2: MDHEN and SYDVKM. The V gene end was trimmed by 5 bases and the J gene end by 8 bases; junction bases not matched to a gene: 5. The CDR3 spells CASSPQGREAFF. The CDR3 DNA reads as TGTGCCAGCAGTCCACAGGGGAGGGAAGCTTTCTTT. Variable domain in full (rest from reference TRBV28 and TRBJ1-1): DVKVTQSSRYLVKRTGEKVFLECVQDMDHENMFWYRQDPGLGLRLIYFSYDVKMKEKGDIPEGYSVSREKKERFSLILESASTNQTSMYLCASSPQGREAFFGQGTRLTVV.

The rearrangement links TRBV27 to TRBJ2-5; D is ambiguous. In germline, CDR1 is MNHEY, CDR2 SMNVEV (reference sequence). The CDR3 is 13 residues long. The germline V and J ends were trimmed by 3 bases and 5 bases, with 10 bases remaining between them. The CDR3 sequence: CASSFGRAETQYF. DNA of the CDR3: TGTGCCAGCAGTTTTGGTAGGGCGGAGACCCAGTACTTC.

V is TRBV28 and J is TRBJ2-7; D may match TRBD1 or TRBD2 (5 bases each). The CDR3 totals 16 residues. Germline V gives CDR1 MDHEN, CDR2 SYDVKM. Trimming took off 4 bases at V and 2 bases at J, with 18 bases between the two ends. The CDR3 protein is CASSSTGAPSPYEQYF. CDR3 bases: TGTGCCAGCAGTTCTACCGGGGCTCCGAGCCCCTACGAGCAGTACTTC.

V gene TRBV11-2 combines with J gene TRBJ1-5; possibly TRBD1 for D (6 bases). This CDR3 has 13 amino acids. V lost 5 bases to trimming and J lost 4 bases, with 9 bases between them. Germline values: CDR1 SGHAT, CDR2 FQNNGV. This chain's CDR3 is CASSVTGNQPQHF. The CDR3 region has the DNA TGTGCCAGCAGCGTAACAGGGAATCAGCCCCAGCATTTT.

This chain uses TRBV9 with TRBJ2-2; 7 bases line up with TRBD1. The CDR3 has 15 residues. After removal of 0 bases from V and 5 bases from J, the junction contained 4 bases not matched to a gene. Per the germline V gene, CDR1 is SGDLS and CDR2 is YYNGEE. The CDR3 spells CASSVGGQKTGELFF. The CDR3 coding sequence is TGTGCCAGCAGCGTAGGGGGACAGAAAACCGGGGAGCTGTTTTTT.

The chain recombines TRBV4-2 with TRBJ2-1, with 12 bases fitting TRBD2. Germline CDR1 and CDR2: LGHNA and YNFKEQ. This CDR3 has 17 amino acids. Trimming cost V 0 bases and J 3 bases; bases outside gene matches: 3. In nucleotides, the CDR3 is TGTGCCAGCAGCCAAGAAGGACTAGCGGGGCGCTACAATGAGCAGTTCTTC. Amino acids: CASSQEGLAGRYNEQFF.

The CDR3 region is CATIRQGMNTEAFF. The DNA for the CDR3 is TGTGCCACCATAAGACAGGGTATGAACACTGAAGCTTTCTTT. The chain combines TRBV6-5 with TRBJ1-1; TRBD1 matches at 7 bases. The CDR3 is 14 amino acids. Germline V gene data show CDR1 as MNHEY and CDR2 as SVGAGI. V dropped 10 bases and J dropped 0; count of bases not matched to a gene: 8.

The rearrangement joins TRBV19 to TRBJ2-6; D uncertain. Trimming removed 4 bases at V and 2 bases at J, with 9 bases between. The CDR3 length is 15 residues. Germline assignment: CDR1 LNHDA and CDR2 SQIVND (reference sequence). The CDR3 loop is CASSRFLPGANVLTF. DNA of the CDR3: TGTGCCAGTAGTAGGTTCCTCCCTGGGGCCAACGTCCTGACTTTC.

The V and J genes are TRBV7-2 and TRBJ1-2; no firm D call. The CDR3 extends over 15 amino acids. Trimming pared 0 bases from V and 4 bases from J, leaving 12 bases between. In germline, CDR1 is SGHTA, CDR2 FQGNSA. CDR3 nucleotide sequence: TGTGCCAGCAGCTTAGCAGGCGGACCCGGCTATGGCTACACCTTC. Amino acid sequence: CASSLAGGPGYGYTF.

The rearrangement links TRBV5-6 to TRBJ2-2; 9 nucleotides line up with TRBD1. The CDR3 runs 15 residues. Germline V gene sequence: CDR1 SGHDT, CDR2 YYEEEE. J gave up 7 bases and V 2 bases, and 6 bases lay outside the gene matches. CDR3 amino acids: CASSFTGGPVGELFF. The DNA of the CDR3 is TGTGCCAGCAGCTTCACAGGGGGCCCTGTCGGGGAGCTGTTTTTT.

The genes are TRBV4-1 and TRBJ1-1; D not resolved. CDR1 and CDR2 from the germline V gene are MGHRA and YSYEKL. V shed 4 bases and J shed 0 bases, with 12 bases lying between them. The CDR3 spans 15 residues. CDR3 region: CASSPRIAMNTEAFF. The DNA for the CDR3 is TGCGCCAGCAGCCCCCGGATTGCGATGAACACTGAAGCTTTCTTT.

The gene calls are TRBV7-2 and TRBJ1-5; maybe TRBD1 (6 bases). V lost 5 bases to trimming and J lost 4 bases, with 12 bases between them. CDR3 length equals 14 residues. Germline V CDR1 and CDR2: SGHTA, FQGNSA. The DNA for the CDR3 is TGTGCCAGCAGCCTGGTAGGGGGGAATCAGCCCCAGCATTTT. It translates to CASSLVGGNQPQHF.

This chain uses TRBV27 with TRBJ2-1; D call uncertain. The CDR3 runs 13 residues. Germline V gene data show CDR1 as MNHEY and CDR2 as SMNVEV (reference sequence). V lost 1 base and J lost 7, with 8 bases in between. The CDR3 is CASSLFLGNEQFF. The CDR3 DNA reads as TGTGCCAGCAGTTTATTTCTCGGGAATGAGCAGTTCTTC.

V and J are TRBV27 and TRBJ1-2, with TRBD1 matching over 9 bases. Germline loops: CDR1 MNHEY, CDR2 SMNVEV (reference sequence). Unmatched junction bases numbered 2, after V lost 4 bases and J lost 2 bases. This CDR3 spans 14 amino acids. The DNA of the CDR3 is TGTGCCAGCAGTTCCACAGGGGGCAACTATGGCTACACCTTC. Its translation: CASSSTGGNYGYTF.

The chain couples TRBV27 to TRBJ2-1; D call uncertain. There are 13 residues in the CDR3. V was trimmed by 8 bases and J by 8 bases, leaving 16 bases between them. Germline V gives CDR1 MNHEY, CDR2 SMNVEV (reference sequence). The CDR3 here is CASSLGPNDEQFF. CDR3 nucleotide sequence: TGTGCCAGCTCCTTGGGTCCTAACGATGAGCAGTTCTTC.

The chain combines TRBV6-2 or TRBV6-3 with TRBJ2-2; D is possibly TRBD1 or TRBD2 (5 bases each). CDR1 and CDR2 (germline): MNHEY, SVGEGT. V dropped 6 bases and J dropped 8 bases, with 16 bases sitting between them. This CDR3 is 14 amino acids long. The CDR3 spells CASSRTRGTGELFF. CDR3 bases: TGTGCCAGCAGCCGAACTAGGGGAACGGGGGAGCTGTTTTTT.